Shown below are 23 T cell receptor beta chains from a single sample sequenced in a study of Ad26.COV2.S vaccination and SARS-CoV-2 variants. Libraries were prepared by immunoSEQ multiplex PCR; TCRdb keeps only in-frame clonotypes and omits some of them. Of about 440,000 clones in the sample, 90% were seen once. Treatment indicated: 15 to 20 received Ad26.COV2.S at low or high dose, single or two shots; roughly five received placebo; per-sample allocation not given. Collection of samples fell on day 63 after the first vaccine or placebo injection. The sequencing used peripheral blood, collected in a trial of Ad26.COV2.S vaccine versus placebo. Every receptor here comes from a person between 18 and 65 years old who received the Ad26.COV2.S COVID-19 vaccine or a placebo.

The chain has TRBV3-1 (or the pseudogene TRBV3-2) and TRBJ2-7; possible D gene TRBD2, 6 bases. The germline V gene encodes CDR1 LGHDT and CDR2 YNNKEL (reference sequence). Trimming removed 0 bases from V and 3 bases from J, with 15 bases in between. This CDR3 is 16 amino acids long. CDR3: CASSQDRRGPDYEQYF. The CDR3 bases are TGTGCCAGCAGCCAAGATCGGCGGGGACCAGACTACGAGCAGTACTTC.

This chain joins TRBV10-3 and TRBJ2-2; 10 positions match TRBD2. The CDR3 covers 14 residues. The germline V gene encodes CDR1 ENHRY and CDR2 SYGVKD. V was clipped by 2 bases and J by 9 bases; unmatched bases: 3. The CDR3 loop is CAISELAGDRELFF. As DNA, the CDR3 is TGTGCCATCAGTGAGCTAGCGGGAGACCGGGAGCTGTTTTTT.

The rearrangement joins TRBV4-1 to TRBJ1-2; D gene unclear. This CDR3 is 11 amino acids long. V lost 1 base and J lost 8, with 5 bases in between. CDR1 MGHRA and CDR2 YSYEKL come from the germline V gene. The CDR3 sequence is CASSQGWGYTF. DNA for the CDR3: TGCGCCAGCAGCCAAGGGTGGGGCTACACCTTC.

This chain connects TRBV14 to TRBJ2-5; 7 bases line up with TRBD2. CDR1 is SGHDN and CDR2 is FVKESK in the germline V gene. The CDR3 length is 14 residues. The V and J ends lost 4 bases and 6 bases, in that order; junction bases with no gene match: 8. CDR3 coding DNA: TGTGCCAGCAGCCTTGGGGGAGGGAGCAAGACCCAGTACTTC. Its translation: CASSLGGGSKTQYF.

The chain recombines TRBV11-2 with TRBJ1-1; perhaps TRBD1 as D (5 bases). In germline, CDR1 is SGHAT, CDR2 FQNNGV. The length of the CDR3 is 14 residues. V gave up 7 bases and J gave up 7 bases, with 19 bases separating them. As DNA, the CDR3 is TGTGCCAGCACCCAGGGCAGGGACCGGGGTGAAGCTTTCTTT. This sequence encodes CASTQGRDRGEAFF.

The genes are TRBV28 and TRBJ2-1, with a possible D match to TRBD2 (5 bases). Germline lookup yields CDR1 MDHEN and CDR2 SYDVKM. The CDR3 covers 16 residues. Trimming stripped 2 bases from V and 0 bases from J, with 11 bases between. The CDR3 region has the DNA TGTGCCAGCAGTTTAATTGCGGGCGGCTCCTACAATGAGCAGTTCTTC. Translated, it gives CASSLIAGGSYNEQFF.

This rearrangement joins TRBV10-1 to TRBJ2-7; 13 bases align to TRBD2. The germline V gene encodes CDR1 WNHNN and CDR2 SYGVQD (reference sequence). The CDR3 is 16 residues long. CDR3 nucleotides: TGCCCAGGAGGGGAAAAACTAGCGGGAGGGTCCTACGAGCAGTACTTC. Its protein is CPGGEKLAGGSYEQYF.

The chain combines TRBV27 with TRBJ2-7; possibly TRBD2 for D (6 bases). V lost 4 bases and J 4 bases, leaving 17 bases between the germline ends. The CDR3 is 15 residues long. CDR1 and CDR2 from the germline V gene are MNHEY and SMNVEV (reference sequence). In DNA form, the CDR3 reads TGTGCCAGCAGTTCGGCGGGGAGCGGAGTATACGAGCAGTACTTC. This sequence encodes CASSSAGSGVYEQYF.

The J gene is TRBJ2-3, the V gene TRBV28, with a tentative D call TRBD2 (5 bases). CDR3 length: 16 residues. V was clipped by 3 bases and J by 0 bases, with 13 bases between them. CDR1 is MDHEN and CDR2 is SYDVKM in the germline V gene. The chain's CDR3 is CASSFFSGSSTDTQYF. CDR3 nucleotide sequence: TGTGCCAGCAGTTTCTTCAGCGGATCTAGCACAGATACGCAGTATTTT.

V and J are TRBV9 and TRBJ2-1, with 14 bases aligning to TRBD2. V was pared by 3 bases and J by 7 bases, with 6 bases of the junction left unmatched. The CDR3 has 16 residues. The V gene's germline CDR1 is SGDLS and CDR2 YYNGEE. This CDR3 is CASSARLAGGSNEQFF. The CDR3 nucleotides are TGTGCCAGCAGCGCAAGACTAGCGGGAGGGTCGAATGAGCAGTTCTTC.

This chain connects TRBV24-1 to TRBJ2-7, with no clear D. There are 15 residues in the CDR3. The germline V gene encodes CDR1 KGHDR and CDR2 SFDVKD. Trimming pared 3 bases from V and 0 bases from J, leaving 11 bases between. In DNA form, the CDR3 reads TGTGCCACCAGTGATGGTACAGAGAACTCCTACGAGCAGTACTTC. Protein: CATSDGTENSYEQYF.

The CDR3 DNA follows: TGTGCCAGTAGTACCCGACAGGGGAATCTCGGGGTCCTGACTTTC. Protein product: CASSTRQGNLGVLTF. The rearrangement joins TRBV19 to TRBJ2-6; 8 nucleotides agree with TRBD1. V trimming: 4 bases; J trimming: 13 bases; junction bases outside the gene matches: 12. The CDR3 loop spans 15 amino acids. Germline CDR1 reads LNHDA; CDR2 reads SQIVND (reference sequence). Full variable domain (missing parts from reference TRBV19 and TRBJ2-6): DGGITQSPKYLFRKEGQNVTLSCEQNLNHDAMYWYRQDPGQGLRLIYYSQIVNDFQKGDIAEGYSVSREKKESFPLTVTSAQKNPTAFYLCASSTRQGNLGVLTFGAGSRLTVL.

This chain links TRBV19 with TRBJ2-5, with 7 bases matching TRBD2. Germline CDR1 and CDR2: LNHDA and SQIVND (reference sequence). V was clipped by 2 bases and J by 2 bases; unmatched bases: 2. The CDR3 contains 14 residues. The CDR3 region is CASSILAEQETQYF. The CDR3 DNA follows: TGTGCCAGTAGTATACTAGCGGAACAAGAGACCCAGTACTTC. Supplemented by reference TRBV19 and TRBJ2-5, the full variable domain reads DGGITQSPKYLFRKEGQNVTLSCEQNLNHDAMYWYRQDPGQGLRLIYYSQIVNDFQKGDIAEGYSVSREKKESFPLTVTSAQKNPTAFYLCASSILAEQETQYFGPGTRLLVL.

The CDR3 loop is CAKGGESNQPQHF. The CDR3 DNA is TGTGCCAAAGGGGGCGAGAGCAATCAGCCCCAGCATTTT. The genes are TRBV5-4 and TRBJ1-5; 7 bases match TRBD1. Germline CDR1 and CDR2: SGHNT and YYREEE (reference sequence). The J segment lost 1 base and the V segment lost 9 bases, leaving 4 bases of the junction unmatched. There are 13 residues in the CDR3.

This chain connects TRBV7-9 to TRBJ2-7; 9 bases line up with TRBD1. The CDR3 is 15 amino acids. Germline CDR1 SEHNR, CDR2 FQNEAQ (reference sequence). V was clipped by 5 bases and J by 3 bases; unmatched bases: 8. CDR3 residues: CASSPAGQGYYEQYF. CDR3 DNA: TGTGCCAGCAGCCCGGCGGGACAGGGCTACTACGAGCAGTACTTC.

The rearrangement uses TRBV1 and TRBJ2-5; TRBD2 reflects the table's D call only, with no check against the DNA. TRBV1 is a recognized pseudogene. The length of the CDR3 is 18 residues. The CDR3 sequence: CTSSQEGTSGSLGGAQYF. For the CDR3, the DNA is TGCACCAGCAGCCAAGAGGGAACTAGCGGGAGTCTCGGTGGCGCCCAGTACTTC.

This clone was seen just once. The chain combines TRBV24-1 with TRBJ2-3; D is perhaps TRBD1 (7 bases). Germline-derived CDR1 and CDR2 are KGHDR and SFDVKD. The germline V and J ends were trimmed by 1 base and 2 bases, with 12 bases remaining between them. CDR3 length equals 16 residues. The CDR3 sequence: CATSDFGGTDTDTQYF. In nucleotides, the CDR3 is TGTGCCACCAGTGATTTCGGAGGGACAGACACAGATACGCAGTATTTT.

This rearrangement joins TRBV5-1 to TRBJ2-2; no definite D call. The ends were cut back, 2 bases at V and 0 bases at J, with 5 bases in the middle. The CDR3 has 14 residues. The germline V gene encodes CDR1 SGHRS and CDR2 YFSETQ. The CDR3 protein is CASSFSANTGELFF. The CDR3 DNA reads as TGCGCCAGCAGCTTCAGCGCGAACACCGGGGAGCTGTTTTTT.

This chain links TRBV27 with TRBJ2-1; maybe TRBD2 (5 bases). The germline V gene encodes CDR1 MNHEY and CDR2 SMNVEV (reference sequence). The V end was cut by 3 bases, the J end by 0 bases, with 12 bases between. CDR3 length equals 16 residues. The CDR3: CASSLTDFYSYNEQFF. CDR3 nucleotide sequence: TGTGCCAGCAGTTTGACGGACTTTTACTCCTACAATGAGCAGTTCTTC.

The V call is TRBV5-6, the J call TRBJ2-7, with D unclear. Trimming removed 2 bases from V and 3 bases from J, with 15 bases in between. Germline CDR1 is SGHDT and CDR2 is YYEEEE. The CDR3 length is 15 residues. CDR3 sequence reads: CASSLSFARIYEQYF. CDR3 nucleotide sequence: TGTGCCAGCAGCTTATCATTCGCTAGAATCTACGAGCAGTACTTC.

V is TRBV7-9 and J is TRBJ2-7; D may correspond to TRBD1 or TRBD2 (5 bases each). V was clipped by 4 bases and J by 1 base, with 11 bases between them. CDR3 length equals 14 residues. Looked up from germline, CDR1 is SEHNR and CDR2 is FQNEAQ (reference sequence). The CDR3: CASSSGTLSYEQYF. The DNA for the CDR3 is TGTGCCAGCAGCTCCGGGACGTTGTCCTACGAGCAGTACTTC.

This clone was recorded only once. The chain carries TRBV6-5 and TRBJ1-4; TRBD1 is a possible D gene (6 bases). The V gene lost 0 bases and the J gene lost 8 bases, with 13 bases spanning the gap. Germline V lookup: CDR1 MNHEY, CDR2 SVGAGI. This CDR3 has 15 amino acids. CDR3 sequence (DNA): TGTGCCAGCAGTTACTCACCAGGGGTTAAGGAAAAACTGTTTTTT. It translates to CASSYSPGVKEKLFF.

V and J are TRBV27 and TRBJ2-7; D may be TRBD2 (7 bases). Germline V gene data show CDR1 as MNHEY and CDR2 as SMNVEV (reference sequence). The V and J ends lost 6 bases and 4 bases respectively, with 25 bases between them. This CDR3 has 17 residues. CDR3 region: CASRKGGGREMGYEQYF. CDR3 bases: TGTGCCAGCAGGAAGGGGGGGGGACGGGAGATGGGGTACGAGCAGTACTTC.